The 12 T cell receptor beta chains below were found in one sample sequenced in a study of beta chain features in type 1 diabetes. cDNA synthesis used the whole RNA isolate, giving expressed TCRB sequences. Generated by immunoSEQ multiplex PCR, the TCRdb table keeps only in-frame clones and is missing some. The sample has under 450,000 clones, 14% seen once. The sample was naive CD4+ T cells from blood. The receptor source for this set is a man aged 30 to 45 in good health.

This clone occurred a few times. V and J are TRBV4-3 and TRBJ2-2, with D unclear. The CDR3 runs to 15 residues. Per the germline V gene, CDR1 is LGHNA and CDR2 is YSLEER. V lost 0 bases to trimming and J lost 6 bases, with 11 bases between them. The CDR3 DNA is TGCGCCAGCAGCCAAGATCGCTTCACCGCCGGGGAGCTGTTTTTT. Its translation: CASSQDRFTAGELFF.

J is TRBJ2-3 and V is TRBV10-3, with 8 bases lining up with TRBD2. Germline lookup yields CDR1 ENHRY and CDR2 SYGVKD. V dropped 10 bases and J dropped 4; count of bases not matched to a gene: 7. CDR3 length equals 13 residues. CDR3 in amino acids: CATGPGLADTQYF. The CDR3 nucleotides read TGTGCCACCGGACCGGGACTAGCAGATACGCAGTATTTT.

The chain carries TRBV5-1 and TRBJ2-2; 9 bases map to TRBD2. This CDR3 contains 16 residues. Germline loops: CDR1 SGHRS, CDR2 YFSETQ. V shed 2 bases and J 3 bases; nucleotides not matched to a gene: 5. The CDR3, as DNA: TGCGCCAGCAGCTTATTGACTAGCGGCTACACCGGGGAGCTGTTTTTT. It yields the protein CASSLLTSGYTGELFF.

This clone was counted a few times. The chain combines TRBV29-1 with TRBJ2-7; D not resolved. V was pared by 0 bases and J by 4 bases, with 4 bases between. The length of the CDR3 is 11 residues. Germline V CDR1 and CDR2: SQVTM, ANQGSEA. In DNA, the CDR3 is TGCAGCGTTGAAGAGACTTACGAGCAGTACTTC. Translation gives CSVEETYEQYF.

V usage is TRBV11-3 and J usage is TRBJ2-3; D not certain. V dropped 8 bases and J dropped 0 bases, with 18 bases sitting between them. The CDR3 covers 16 residues. Germline CDR1 is SGHNT and CDR2 is YENEEA. CDR3 amino acids: CASASSTGPSTDTQYF. CDR3 coding DNA: TGTGCCAGCGCCTCGAGTACGGGCCCTAGCACAGATACGCAGTATTTT.

In its sample, this clone was seen a few times. This chain joins TRBV19 and TRBJ1-4; no clear D. This CDR3 region has 13 residues. Germline CDR1 reads LNHDA; CDR2 reads SQIVND (reference sequence). Trimming shortened V by 2 bases and J by 7 bases, and 8 bases separated the two germline ends. The CDR3 sequence: CASSIRTGEKLFF. The CDR3 nucleotides read TGTGCCAGTAGTATAAGGACGGGTGAAAAACTGTTTTTT. The whole variable domain, filled in from reference TRBV19 and TRBJ1-4, reads DGGITQSPKYLFRKEGQNVTLSCEQNLNHDAMYWYRQDPGQGLRLIYYSQIVNDFQKGDIAEGYSVSREKKESFPLTVTSAQKNPTAFYLCASSIRTGEKLFFGSGTQLSVL.

With respect to this clone: The identical CDR3 is also encoded by other nucleotide sequences in the sample. The chain links TRBV27 to TRBJ1-3; D is ambiguous. The CDR3 runs to 14 residues. From germline, CDR1 is MNHEY and CDR2 SMNVEV (reference sequence). Trimming left V 3 bases short and J 0 bases short, with 6 bases between. The CDR3 is CASSFGGSGNTIYF. CDR3 nucleotide sequence: TGTGCCAGCAGTTTCGGCGGCTCTGGAAACACCATATATTTT.

The rearrangement links TRBV5-1 to TRBJ2-3; TRBD1 aligns across 9 bases. This CDR3 has 14 residues. The J segment lost 3 bases and the V segment lost 4 bases, leaving 3 bases of the junction unmatched. The V gene's germline CDR1 is SGHRS and CDR2 YFSETQ. The CDR3 sequence: CASSPGTGTDTQYF. The CDR3 nucleotides are TGCGCCAGCAGCCCCGGGACAGGGACAGATACGCAGTATTTT.

V usage is TRBV29-1 and J usage is TRBJ1-2; D uncertain. The V and J ends lost 4 bases and 2 bases respectively, with 5 bases between them. Germline V CDR1 and CDR2: SQVTM, ANQGSEA. The CDR3 has 11 residues. The CDR3 bases are TGCAGCGTTGTGGAAAACTATGGCTACACCTTC. Amino acids: CSVVENYGYTF.

This clone has a handful of counts. The chain is built from TRBV29-1 and TRBJ1-2; 9 bases match TRBD1. The V segment lost 7 bases and the J segment 2 bases; nucleotides outside the gene matches: 5. Germline V CDR1 and CDR2: SQVTM, ANQGSEA. The CDR3 spans 13 residues. CDR3 bases: TGCAGCGCCGGGACAGGGCCCAACTATGGCTACACCTTC. Amino acids: CSAGTGPNYGYTF.

The sample holds a few counts of this clone. The V call is TRBV6-6, the J call TRBJ2-3; 8 bases match TRBD2. This CDR3 has 15 amino acids. Germline V CDR1 and CDR2: MNHNY, SVGAGI (reference sequence). V lost 5 bases to trimming and J lost 1 base; unmatched junction nucleotides: 5. In DNA, the CDR3 is TGTGCCAGCAGTCCTCGAGCGGGGGGCACAGATACGCAGTATTTT. As protein: CASSPRAGGTDTQYF.

This clone was found many times. The V call is TRBV13, the J call TRBJ2-5; D gene ambiguous. Germline assignment: CDR1 PRHDT and CDR2 FYEKMQ (reference sequence). Trimming pared 2 bases from V and 7 bases from J, leaving 5 bases between. The CDR3 loop spans 11 amino acids. For the CDR3, the DNA is TGTGCCAGCAGCTTACCGGGGACCCAGTACTTC. It codes for CASSLPGTQYF.